The 3 T cell receptor beta chains reported below all come from one sample, sequenced in a study of T cell clones after liver transplantation. Only in-frame clones appear in the TCRdb table, and some are missing; sequencing was by immunoSEQ multiplex PCR. This table has 77,000 or so clones, over 70% appearing once. Here the sequenced sample was CD4+ T cells from blood, taken 12 months after liver transplant. The receptors derive from a human patient who received a liver transplant. Some T cells may trace back to the graft donor.

This sequence joins TRBV11-2 and TRBJ1-1; D uncertain. V lost 6 bases to trimming and J lost 2 bases, with 4 bases between them. This CDR3 comprises 11 residues. Germline V gene lookup returns CDR1 SGHAT and CDR2 FQNNGV. CDR3 in DNA: TGTGCCAGCAGTCGTAACACTGAAGCTTTCTTT. It yields the protein CASSRNTEAFF.

V and J are TRBV7-9 and TRBJ1-2; the D gene is possibly TRBD1 (5 bases). There are 15 residues in the CDR3. Germline CDR1 reads SEHNR; CDR2 reads FQNEAQ (reference sequence). Deletions cut 3 bases from V and 3 bases from J, with 14 bases between. This chain's CDR3 is CASSFYGGKDYGYTF. The CDR3, as DNA: TGTGCCAGCAGCTTTTACGGGGGGAAAGACTATGGCTACACCTTC.

This clone appeared a single time. This chain's CDR3 is CASSQKRTGSYEQYF. The CDR3 DNA reads TGCGCCAGCAGCCAAAAACGGACAGGATCCTACGAGCAGTACTTC. This rearrangement joins TRBV4-1 to TRBJ2-7, with TRBD1 matching 7 bases. Per the germline V gene, CDR1 is MGHRA and CDR2 is YSYEKL. This CDR3 comprises 15 residues. The V segment lost 2 bases and the J segment 1 base; nucleotides outside the gene matches: 5.